This T cell receptor beta chain was retrieved from a study of blood T cell repertoires in COVID-19. At the level of the study: The study drew acute and convalescent COVID-19 samples from the United States, Italy and Spain. Sample material is recorded as cDNA or gDNA derived from T cells, B-cell-depleted T cells, or PBMCs.

Some clones are missing from TCRdb's copy, which holds only in-frame ones; the method was immunoSEQ multiplex PCR. The table lists 95,000 to 110,000 clones, approximately 80% of them singletons. This CDR3 contains 15 residues. V gave up 5 bases and J gave up 1 base, with 14 bases separating them. The germline V gene has CDR1 MDHEN and CDR2 SYDVKM. The TCR comes from a man aged 55 to 70 with acute or convalescent COVID-19. The J gene is TRBJ1-1, the V gene TRBV28; maybe TRBD1 (5 bases). Sequences were obtained from peripheral blood. The CDR3 reads CASSGYRSGNTEAFF. DNA for the CDR3: TGTGCCAGCAGTGGATACAGGTCGGGGAACACTGAAGCTTTCTTT.